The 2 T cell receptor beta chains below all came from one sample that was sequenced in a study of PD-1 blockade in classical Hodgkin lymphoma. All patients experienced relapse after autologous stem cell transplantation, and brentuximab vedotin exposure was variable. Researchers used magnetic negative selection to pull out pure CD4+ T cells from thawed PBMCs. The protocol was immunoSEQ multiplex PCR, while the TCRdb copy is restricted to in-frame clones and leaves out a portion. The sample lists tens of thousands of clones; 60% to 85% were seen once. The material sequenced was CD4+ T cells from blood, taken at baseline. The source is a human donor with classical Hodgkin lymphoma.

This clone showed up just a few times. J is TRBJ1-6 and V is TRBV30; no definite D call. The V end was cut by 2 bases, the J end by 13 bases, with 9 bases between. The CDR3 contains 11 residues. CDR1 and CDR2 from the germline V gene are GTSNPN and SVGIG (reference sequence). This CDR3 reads CAWSRGRPLHF. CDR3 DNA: TGTGCCTGGAGTCGAGGGCGGCCCCTCCACTTT.

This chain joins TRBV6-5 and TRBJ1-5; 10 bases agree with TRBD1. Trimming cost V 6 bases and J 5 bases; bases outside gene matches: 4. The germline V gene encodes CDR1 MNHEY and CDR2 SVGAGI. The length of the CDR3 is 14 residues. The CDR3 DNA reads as TGTGCCAGCAGCCGAGGACAGGGGGATCAGCCCCAGCATTTT. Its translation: CASSRGQGDQPQHF.